A selection of T cell receptor beta chains follows, all from one sample in a study of a mutant IDH1 vaccine in newly diagnosed glioma. The table came from immunoSEQ multiplex PCR; TCRdb's copy has only in-frame clones and leaves some out. In the table there are under 90,000 clones, around 79% of which are singletons. This specimen was PBMCs, taken from a glioma patient treated with radiotherapy, temozolomide or both. These receptors came from a man between 50 and 59 years old with glioma. Each CDR3 is given with its conserved first and last residue. A D gene is named only where the DNA matches it firmly. The listing skips clone size in some rows; elsewhere it reads once, few, many or a size class.

TRBJ2-1 TRBV4-2 . . 17 TGTGCCAGCAGCACAGAGGCCCGGGGGCCCTCCTACAATGAGCAGTTCTTC CASSTEARGPSYNEQFF
TRBJ2-7 TRBV6-5 few TRBD1 16 TGTGCCAGCAGTTCCTTACCCGGGACAGGGCAGGACGAGCAGTACTTC CASSSLPGTGQDEQYF
TRBJ1-2 TRBV28 . . 12 TGTGCCAGCAGTTTGAGAAGGACCGGCTACACCTTC CASSLRRTGYTF
TRBJ2-3 TRBV18 . . 15 TGTGCCAGCTCACCACCCATCCGACAGAAGGATACGCAGTATTTT CASSPPIRQKDTQYF
TRBJ2-7 TRBV25-1 . . 12 TGTGCCAGCAGTGTCCCCGGATACGAGCAGTACTTC CASSVPGYEQYF
TRBJ2-7 TRBV30 . . 15 TGTGCCTGGACGGCTGGGCCCGTGACCCCCTACGAGCAGTACTTC CAWTAGPVTPYEQYF
TRBJ1-1 TRBV5-1 once . 13 TGCGCCAGCAGCTTCAATGAGAACACTGAAGCTTTCTTT CASSFNENTEAFF
TRBJ2-3 TRBV9 . . 15 TGTGCCAGCAGCGTGGTCGGGGTAGGTACAGATACGCAGTATTTT CASSVVGVGTDTQYF
TRBJ1-3 TRBV5-1 . . 15 TGCGCCAGCAGCTGGGGGTCAGGAGAGGGAAACACCATATATTTT CASSWGSGEGNTIYF
TRBJ1-1 TRBV11-3 . . 14 TGTGCCAGCAGCGACAGGTCTCAGAACACTGAAGCTTTCTTT CASSDRSQNTEAFF
TRBJ1-1 TRBV14 . . 12 TGTGCCAGCAGCCCTGCAGGGGCTGAAGCTTTCTTT CASSPAGAEAFF
TRBJ2-1 TRBV30 . TRBD2 18 TGTGCCTGGTCTCGCATAGTTAGCGGGGGGCTCCCTTCCAATGAGCAGTTCTTC CAWSRIVSGGLPSNEQFF
TRBJ1-2 TRBV5-1 . . 14 TGCGCCAGCAGCTTGGATTGGGGAGGGGATGGCTACACCTTC CASSLDWGGDGYTF
TRBJ1-2 TRBV5-6 . . 12 TGTGCCAGCAGCTCCCCTAACTATGGCTACACCTTC CASSSPNYGYTF
TRBJ2-7 TRBV6-6 . TRBD2 12 TGTGCCAGCAGCCAATGGGGGGGCGAGCAGTACTTC CASSQWGGEQYF
TRBJ2-3 TRBV7-9 . TRBD2 17 TGTGCCAGCAGCTCCACGACTAGCGGGGGGTCGAGGGATACGCAGTATTTT CASSSTTSGGSRDTQYF
TRBJ2-3 TRBV5-1 . . 15 TGCGCCAGCAGCTTGGCCGTGGCAGGAACGGATACGCAGTATTTT CASSLAVAGTDTQYF
TRBJ2-2 TRBV6-5 . . 16 TGTGCCAGCAGTTCCCCAGGGACAAAGAACACCGGGGAGCTGTTTTTT CASSSPGTKNTGELFF
TRBJ1-2 TRBV9 . TRBD1 16 TGTGCCAGCAGCATCCGCCGAGGACAGGGGTTGTCTGGCTACACCTTC CASSIRRGQGLSGYTF
TRBJ1-1 TRBV5-4 . TRBD1 15 TGTGCCAGCGAACCAGGGGGGGCGAGGCCCACTGAAGCTTTCTTT CASEPGGARPTEAFF
TRBJ2-5 TRBV5-4 . TRBD1 14 TGTGCCAGCAGCCCGAGGGGGCCGCAAGAGACCCAGTACTTC CASSPRGPQETQYF
TRBJ1-4 TRBV5-1 once . 16 TGCGCCAGCAGCTTGGGGGGGGGCTCAACTAATGAAAAACTGTTTTTT CASSLGGGSTNEKLFF
TRBJ1-5 TRBV27 . . 12 TGTGCCAGCAGTAAAGGAAATCAGCCCCAGCATTTT CASSKGNQPQHF
TRBJ1-5 TRBV27 . . 16 TGTGCCAGCAGACTCCGGGGAAATCTGGGCAATCAGCCCCAGCATTTT CASRLRGNLGNQPQHF
TRBJ2-2 TRBV14 . TRBD1 15 TGTGCCAGCAGCCGGAAGGGGGCGCGAGACGGGGAGCTGTTTTTT CASSRKGARDGELFF
TRBJ1-1 TRBV4-3 . . 18 TGCGCCAGCAGCCTTGGAGCCGGGATGGAACTCATGAACACTGAAGCTTTCTTT CASSLGAGMELMNTEAFF
TRBJ1-4 TRBV10-3 . . 13 TGTGCCATCTCCCAGGGAACTAATGAAAAACTGTTTTTT CAISQGTNEKLFF
TRBJ2-7 TRBV18 . . 13 TGTGCCAGCTCCCCAGGGTACGGCTACGAGCAGTACTTC CASSPGYGYEQYF
TRBJ2-7 TRBV5-4 . TRBD2 18 TGTGCCAGCAGCTCCAAGACTAGCGGGGGCCCGGGGAGATACGAGCAGTACTTC CASSSKTSGGPGRYEQYF
TRBJ1-2 TRBV9 . . 14 TGTGCCAGCAGCCCCTCCAGGGGCGCCTATGGCTACACCTTC CASSPSRGAYGYTF
TRBJ2-3 TRBV4-3 . TRBD2 15 TGCGCCAGCAGCCAAGATCGGGGGGGGGCAGATACGCAGTATTTT CASSQDRGGADTQYF
TRBJ2-5 TRBV10-2 . . 13 TGCGCCAGCAGGGCAGGGAGGAAAGAGACCCAGTACTTC CASRAGRKETQYF
TRBJ2-2 TRBV5-1 . . 16 TGCGCCAGCAGCTTGGAAGCTAGGGCAGGGCGCGGGGAGCTGTTTTTT CASSLEARAGRGELFF
TRBJ1-5 TRBV7-2 . . 14 TGTGCCAGCAGCTTAAACTGGGGGAATCAGCCCCAGCATTTT CASSLNWGNQPQHF
TRBJ2-3 TRBV9 . . 15 TGTGCCAGCAGCACTCTGGACCAGGGTCGAGATACGCAGTATTTT CASSTLDQGRDTQYF
TRBJ1-4 TRBV20-1 few . 11 TGCAGTGCTAGAGAAATCGAAAAACTGTTTTTT CSAREIEKLFF
TRBJ2-1 TRBV7-9 . TRBD1 15 TGTGCCAGCAGCATACCGGGACAGGGGGTCTATGAGCAGTTCTTC CASSIPGQGVYEQFF
TRBJ1-1 TRBV9 . TRBD1 17 TGTGCCAGCAGCGTTACCCGGGACAGGGGAATGAGGACTGAAGCTTTCTTT CASSVTRDRGMRTEAFF
TRBJ1-2 TRBV15 . . 16 TGTGCCACCAGCAGAGATACGAGGTCGGTGGGTTATGGCTACACCTTC CATSRDTRSVGYGYTF
TRBJ2-5 TRBV11-1 few TRBD1 16 TGTGCCAGCAGCTTAGGAACAGGGGGCCCCAGGGAGACCCAGTACTTC CASSLGTGGPRETQYF